The 13 T cell receptor beta chains listed next were all sequenced from one sample in a study of cytomegalovirus exposure and HLA in healthy donors. PCR involved 60 Vbeta and 13 Jbeta primers. Repertoires were generated with immunoSEQ multiplex PCR, while TCRdb's copy carries only in-frame clones and drops some. Here the sample spans around 140,000 clones, around four fifths being singletons. The material sequenced was PBMCs. The receptor set was obtained from a female donor in good health and CMV-seronegative.

This clone is medium-sized in the sample. This chain links TRBV6-4 with TRBJ2-3; TRBD2 agrees at 7 bases. Germline V gene data show CDR1 as MRHNA and CDR2 as SNTAGT. J lost 1 base, V lost 5 bases, and 0 bases had no gene match. This CDR3 region has 13 residues. The CDR3 DNA is TGTGCCAGCAGTAGCGGGGGCACAGATACGCAGTATTTT. It is translated as CASSSGGTDTQYF.

This chain links TRBV14 with TRBJ1-3; no firm D call. Per the germline V gene, CDR1 is SGHDN and CDR2 is FVKESK. V lost 3 bases and J lost 2, with 14 bases in between. The CDR3 spans 16 residues. The DNA of the CDR3 is TGTGCCAGCAGCCATTATCCCCTCAACACTGGAAACACCATATATTTT. This codes for CASSHYPLNTGNTIYF.

J is TRBJ1-1 and V is TRBV9, with a weak D call TRBD1 (5 bases). There are 15 residues in the CDR3. In germline, CDR1 is SGDLS, CDR2 YYNGEE. V was shortened by 4 bases and J by 1 base, with 14 bases between the two germline ends. CDR3 in amino acids: CASSPYAGKNTEAFF. The CDR3 region has the DNA TGTGCCAGCAGCCCCTACGCAGGGAAGAACACTGAAGCTTTCTTT.

The chain carries TRBV6-1 and TRBJ1-1, with D unresolved. The germline CDR1 and CDR2 sequences are MNHNS and SASEGT. Trimming took 2 bases from V and 1 from J, leaving 5 bases between them. The CDR3 is 13 amino acids. The CDR3 bases are TGTGCCAGCAGTGAAACGGGGAACACTGAAGCTTTCTTT. Its translation: CASSETGNTEAFF.

The chain recombines TRBV11-2 with TRBJ1-2; 8 positions agree with TRBD1. J lost 5 bases, V lost 5 bases, and 10 bases had no gene match. Per germline, CDR1 SGHAT and CDR2 FQNNGV. The CDR3 is 15 residues long. CDR3 protein: CASSRDRGQVYGYTF. As DNA, the CDR3 is TGTGCCAGCAGCCGGGACCGGGGACAGGTTTATGGCTACACCTTC.

The rearrangement links TRBV5-1 to TRBJ2-2; 9 nucleotides agree with TRBD2. CDR3 length equals 17 residues. Germline V CDR1 and CDR2: SGHRS, YFSETQ. The junction had 8 bases not matched to a gene; V was cut back by 1 base and J by 4 bases. The CDR3 DNA reads TGCGCCAGCAGCTTGTGGAGTAGCGGGAGTTCCACCGGGGAGCTGTTTTTT. Amino acid sequence: CASSLWSSGSSTGELFF.

The rearrangement links TRBV6-6 to TRBJ1-1; 7 nucleotides align to TRBD1. V lost 6 bases and J lost 13; bases outside the gene matches: 11. Germline values: CDR1 MNHNY, CDR2 SVGAGI (reference sequence). This CDR3 is built from 12 residues. The CDR3 sequence: CASRQGTLKFFF. The CDR3 coding sequence is TGTGCCAGCAGACAGGGGACGTTGAAGTTTTTCTTT.

The count of this clone is one. The CDR3 reads CASSETPLGLASSYEQYF. DNA for the CDR3: TGTGCCAGCAGTGAGACACCCTTGGGACTAGCCAGCTCCTACGAGCAGTACTTC. The chain recombines TRBV2 with TRBJ2-7; 9 nucleotides match TRBD2. Germline V gene sequence: CDR1 SNHLY, CDR2 FYNNEI. The V segment lost 3 bases and the J segment 0 bases; nucleotides outside the gene matches: 12. The CDR3 has 18 residues. Full variable domain (remainder filled in from reference TRBV2 and TRBJ2-7): EPEVTQTPSHQVTQMGQEVILRCVPISNHLYFYWYRQILGQKVEFLVSFYNNEISEKSEIFDDQFSVERPDGSNFTLKIRSTKLEDSAMYFCASSETPLGLASSYEQYFGPGTRLTVT.

This rearrangement joins TRBV2 to TRBJ2-3; TRBD1 agrees at 8 bases. V dropped 4 bases and J dropped 3; count of bases not matched to a gene: 6. The CDR3 totals 15 residues. Germline-derived CDR1 and CDR2 are SNHLY and FYNNEI. The CDR3 region has the DNA TGTGCCAGCAGTGTCGACAGGGGTCAAACAGATACGCAGTATTTT. Its protein is CASSVDRGQTDTQYF.

As concerns this clone: Mismatch with germline at one junction end may stem from a read error. The CDR3 sequence: CSSSLVSDRGGYTF. The DNA of the CDR3 is TGTTCCAGCAGCTTAGTATCGGACAGGGGCGGCTACACCTTC. The rearrangement joins TRBV7-9 to TRBJ1-2; TRBD1 agrees at 9 bases. Germline V lookup: CDR1 SEHNR, CDR2 FQNEAQ (reference sequence). The CDR3 is 14 residues long.

This clone was picked up one time. V usage is TRBV18 and J usage is TRBJ2-5; 9 bases map to TRBD2. Trimming cost V 2 bases and J 3 bases; bases outside gene matches: 10. This CDR3 comprises 17 residues. Germline V lookup: CDR1 KGHSH, CDR2 LQKENI. The CDR3 nucleotides read TGTGCCAGCTCACCAGAGGAGGCTAGCGGGACAAAAGAGACCCAGTACTTC. Translating it yields CASSPEEASGTKETQYF.

The rearrangement joins TRBV6-4 to TRBJ2-2; TRBD2 aligns across 9 bases. The germline V gene encodes CDR1 MRHNA and CDR2 SNTAGT. The trim removed 1 base at V and 5 bases at J, leaving 2 bases unmatched. The CDR3 extends over 15 amino acids. The CDR3 nucleotides are TGTGCCAGCAGTGACTTTGCGGGAGGGACCGGGGAGCTGTTTTTT. Translation: CASSDFAGGTGELFF.

The V call is TRBV6-1, the J call TRBJ1-2; D is ambiguous. Looked up from germline, CDR1 is MNHNS and CDR2 is SASEGT. The CDR3 loop spans 13 amino acids. V shed 0 bases and J shed 5 bases, with 7 bases lying between them. The CDR3 DNA reads TGTGCCAGCAGTGAAGCGGTAGATTATGGCTACACCTTC. Translating gives CASSEAVDYGYTF.